A single sample is the source of the 2 T cell receptor beta chains below, sequenced in a study of T cells in Graves' hyperthyroidism and ophthalmopathy. Researchers took RNA transcripts and amplified the TCR beta CDR3 regions from them. HTBI primers were used for first-round RT-PCR of the TCR CDR3. TCRdb fed the multiplex PCR reads into MiXCR, producing one record per CDR3 protein. The profile shows a few hundred thousand distinct CDR3 sequences, roughly 25% of them singletons. The sequenced sample was blood. The origin of the receptors is a man between 45 and 60 years old with Graves' hyperthyroidism.

This chain joins TRBV11-2 and TRBJ2-1; no clear D gene. Germline values: CDR1 SGHAT, CDR2 FQNNGV. This CDR3 is built from 15 residues. Trimming removed 1 base from V and 1 base from J, with 8 bases in between. The CDR3 DNA sequence: TGTGCCAGCAGCTTAGGACGCTTATCCTACAATGAGCAGTTCTTC. Amino acids: CASSLGRLSYNEQFF.

This clonotype has more than one count but fewer than ten. V usage is TRBV3-1 and J usage is TRBJ2-1; D unresolved. Between the trimmed V and J ends, which lost 0 bases and 7 bases, there was a span of 7 bases. This CDR3 has 13 residues. In germline, CDR1 is LGHDT, CDR2 YNNKEL (reference sequence). The CDR3 reads CASSQDRQNEQFF. The CDR3 nucleotides are TGTGCCAGCAGCCAAGATCGGCAAAATGAGCAGTTCTTC.